A single sample is the source of the 24 T cell receptor beta chains below, sequenced in a study of control samples from healthy donors and cancer patients. Assay used: immunoSEQ multiplex PCR; TCRdb lists only in-frame clones, some missing. This table holds 100,000 to 150,000 clones, over 75% found once. The specimen was blood. The receptor source for this set is a man in his sixties in good health.

The rearrangement joins TRBV28 to TRBJ2-1; possibly TRBD1 for D (7 bases). V gave up 11 bases and J gave up 10 bases, with 9 bases separating them. This CDR3 comprises 9 residues. CDR1 is MDHEN and CDR2 is SYDVKM in the germline V gene. The CDR3 DNA follows: TGTGCCGCAGGGGGGGAGCAGTTCTTC. Translation: CAAGGEQFF. The variable domain in full, completed from reference TRBV28 and TRBJ2-1, reads DVKVTQSSRYLVKRTGEKVFLECVQDMDHENMFWYRQDPGLGLRLIYFSYDVKMKEKGDIPEGYSVSREKKERFSLILESASTNQTSMYLCAAGGEQFFGPGTRLTVL.

This chain joins TRBV3-1 (or the pseudogene TRBV3-2) and TRBJ1-4; unclear D gene. This CDR3 contains 13 residues. In germline, CDR1 is LGHDT, CDR2 YNNKEL (reference sequence). V shed 5 bases and J shed 8 bases, with 12 bases lying between them. The CDR3 spells CASSALATEKLFF. DNA of the CDR3: TGTGCCAGCAGCGCCCTTGCTACCGAAAAACTGTTTTTT.

This clone turned up a few times. The chain uses TRBV10-3 and TRBJ2-7; D tentatively reads TRBD1 or TRBD2 (5 bases each). The CDR3 totals 15 residues. Trimming left V 2 bases short and J 0 bases short, with 11 bases between. Germline values: CDR1 ENHRY, CDR2 SYGVKD. The CDR3 coding sequence is TGTGCCATCAGTGAGATCGCAGGGACCTCCTACGAGCAGTACTTC. Encoded protein: CAISEIAGTSYEQYF.

The gene calls are TRBV5-1 and TRBJ1-1, with D tentatively TRBD1 (5 bases). Trimming took off 4 bases at V and 0 bases at J, with 13 bases between the two ends. This CDR3 region has 15 residues. In germline, CDR1 is SGHRS, CDR2 YFSETQ. The CDR3 reads CASSPVAGMNTEAFF. Here the CDR3 DNA reads TGCGCCAGCAGCCCAGTCGCAGGGATGAACACTGAAGCTTTCTTT.

The V gene is TRBV10-3, the J gene TRBJ1-2, with 9 bases that match TRBD1. The CDR3 totals 14 residues. V lost 3 bases to trimming and J lost 5 bases; unmatched junction nucleotides: 4. Germline loops: CDR1 ENHRY, CDR2 SYGVKD. The CDR3 DNA reads as TGTGCCATCAGTGAAGAGGGACAGGGTTATGGCTACACCTTC. Protein sequence: CAISEEGQGYGYTF.

The CDR3 sequence is CASSLRTSGGMADTQYF. As DNA, the CDR3 is TGTGCCAGCAGCCTCCGGACTAGCGGGGGGATGGCAGATACGCAGTATTTT. The chain has TRBV11-2 and TRBJ2-3, with 14 bases fitting TRBD2. This CDR3 has 17 residues. Per the germline V gene, CDR1 is SGHAT and CDR2 is FQNNGV. V dropped 5 bases and J dropped 4; count of bases not matched to a gene: 8.

Turning to this clone: Compared with germline, one end of the junction differs, possibly owing to a read error. The chain combines TRBV7-9 with TRBJ1-1; D remains unclear. Germline CDR1 reads SEHNR; CDR2 reads FQNEAQ (reference sequence). The CDR3 loop spans 15 amino acids. In DNA, the CDR3 is TGTGTCAGCAGCTATATGAGGACTGAGAACACTGAAGCTTTCTTT. This gives the protein CVSSYMRTENTEAFF.

This clone was counted once. The chain uses TRBV25-1 and TRBJ1-4; D may be TRBD1 (5 bases). Trimming took off 7 bases at V and 7 bases at J, with 19 bases between the two ends. The CDR3 runs to 15 residues. CDR1 and CDR2 (germline): MGHDK, SYGVNS. The CDR3 coding sequence is TGTGCCAGCACCCCGGACACGGGGAGAGGTGAAAAACTGTTTTTT. Encoded protein: CASTPDTGRGEKLFF.

This clone was picked up one time. J is TRBJ1-5 and V is TRBV12-3 or TRBV12-4; no reliable D call. CDR3 length: 13 amino acids. Trimming took off 5 bases at V and 4 bases at J, with 9 bases between the two ends. The DNA of the CDR3 is TGTGCCAGCAGTCCGGACGGTAATCAGCCCCAGCATTTT. Protein product: CASSPDGNQPQHF.

The V gene is TRBV5-1, the J gene TRBJ2-3, with D maybe TRBD1 (6 bases). Looked up from germline, CDR1 is SGHRS and CDR2 is YFSETQ. V dropped 4 bases and J dropped 5 bases, with 17 bases sitting between them. The CDR3 consists of 15 residues. The CDR3 DNA sequence: TGCGCCAGCAGCCCGTGGACAGAGGGGAGAGATACGCAGTATTTT. Translated, it gives CASSPWTEGRDTQYF. Full variable domain (rest looked up from reference TRBV5-1 and TRBJ2-3): KAGVTQTPRYLIKTRGQQVTLSCSPISGHRSVSWYQQTPGQGLQFLFEYFSETQRNKGNFPGRFSGRQFSNSRSEMNVSTLELGDSALYLCASSPWTEGRDTQYFGPGTRLTVL.

The chain employs TRBV27 and TRBJ2-7, with 9 bases matching TRBD2. CDR3 length equals 13 residues. V was clipped by 5 bases and J by 5 bases; unmatched bases: 4. The germline V gene encodes CDR1 MNHEY and CDR2 SMNVEV (reference sequence). The CDR3 DNA reads TGTGCCAGCAGTCCTGCGGGGGGGCACGAGCAGTACTTC. Residues: CASSPAGGHEQYF.

The chain couples TRBV15 to TRBJ2-2, with 8 nucleotides matching TRBD2. The CDR3 spans 15 residues. The V gene's germline CDR1 is LNHNV and CDR2 YYDKDF (reference sequence). V lost 9 bases and J lost 4; bases outside the gene matches: 10. The CDR3 nucleotides read TGTGCCACGACCCACGGGGGGGCCAGCACCGGGGAGCTGTTTTTT. Residues: CATTHGGASTGELFF.

V usage is TRBV28 and J usage is TRBJ2-3; D unclear. V dropped 8 bases and J dropped 0 bases, with 24 bases sitting between them. The length of the CDR3 is 18 residues. CDR1 and CDR2 from the germline V gene are MDHEN and SYDVKM. The CDR3 region is CASSPSLGKPFSTDTQYF. DNA for the CDR3: TGTGCCAGCTCCCCGTCCCTGGGAAAGCCTTTTAGCACAGATACGCAGTATTTT.

The rearrangement links TRBV18 to TRBJ1-5; 8 positions match TRBD1. Germline CDR1 and CDR2: KGHSH and LQKENI. This CDR3 comprises 13 residues. The V segment lost 3 bases and the J segment 12 bases; nucleotides outside the gene matches: 7. The CDR3: CASSPGQAVGQHF. The CDR3 region has the DNA TGTGCCAGCTCACCGGGACAGGCCGTTGGCCAGCATTTT.

This chain links TRBV7-2 with TRBJ2-1, with 8 positions matching TRBD2. The J segment lost 7 bases and the V segment lost 2 bases, leaving 10 bases of the junction unmatched. The CDR3 has 16 amino acids. The V gene's germline CDR1 is SGHTA and CDR2 FQGNSA. The CDR3 loop reads CASSLSGLGVGNEQFF. The CDR3 region has the DNA TGTGCCAGCAGCTTATCGGGACTAGGAGTTGGGAATGAGCAGTTCTTC. The full variable domain, its missing parts supplied by reference TRBV7-2 and TRBJ2-1, is GAGVSQSPSNKVTEKGKDVELRCDPISGHTALYWYRQSLGQGLEFLIYFQGNSAPDKSGLPSDRFSAERTGGSVSTLTIQRTQQEDSAVYLCASSLSGLGVGNEQFFGPGTRLTVL.

This clone has only one observation. The CDR3 reads CASTGGETQYF. CDR3 in DNA: TGTGCCAGCACCGGGGGGGAGACCCAGTACTTC. The rearrangement links TRBV27 to TRBJ2-5; TRBD2 agrees at 7 bases. CDR1 is MNHEY and CDR2 is SMNVEV in the germline V gene (reference sequence). J gave up 5 bases and V 7 bases, and 1 base lay outside the gene matches. This CDR3 contains 11 residues.

This sequence joins TRBV27 and TRBJ2-3; D possibly corresponds to TRBD1 (5 bases). The germline CDR1 and CDR2 sequences are MNHEY and SMNVEV (reference sequence). Trimming took off 4 bases at V and 0 bases at J, with 14 bases between the two ends. There are 16 residues in the CDR3. The CDR3 region is CASSSRALVSTDTQYF. CDR3 DNA: TGTGCCAGCAGTTCCAGGGCCCTAGTCAGCACAGATACGCAGTATTTT.

The chain joins TRBV12-3 or TRBV12-4 to TRBJ1-5; D perhaps matches TRBD1 (5 bases). There are 13 residues in the CDR3. V shed 8 bases and J shed 5 bases, with 13 bases lying between them. The CDR3 is CASSGTTDQPQHF. The CDR3 DNA follows: TGTGCCAGCTCCGGGACGACCGATCAGCCCCAGCATTTT.

The chain is built from TRBV2 and TRBJ1-1, with D unresolved. The ends were cut back, 6 bases at V and 5 bases at J, with 16 bases in the middle. Per the germline V gene, CDR1 is SNHLY and CDR2 is FYNNEI. This CDR3 spans 14 amino acids. This chain's CDR3 is CASRLDRGPTEAFF. Written as DNA, the CDR3 is TGTGCCAGCAGACTGGACCGAGGCCCAACTGAAGCTTTCTTT. Looking up the rest from reference TRBV2 and TRBJ1-1 gives the full variable domain: EPEVTQTPSHQVTQMGQEVILRCVPISNHLYFYWYRQILGQKVEFLVSFYNNEISEKSEIFDDQFSVERPDGSNFTLKIRSTKLEDSAMYFCASRLDRGPTEAFFGQGTRLTVV.

In its sample, this clone was seen once. This chain links TRBV5-1 with TRBJ2-3; D is unclear. The V gene's germline CDR1 is SGHRS and CDR2 YFSETQ. V lost 1 base and J lost 4, with 10 bases in between. CDR3 length equals 14 residues. The CDR3 loop is CASSLSPGPDTQYF. DNA for the CDR3: TGCGCCAGCAGCTTGTCCCCGGGCCCAGATACGCAGTATTTT.

J is TRBJ1-4 and V is TRBV28; TRBD1 matches at 7 bases. This CDR3 region has 17 residues. V shed 5 bases, J shed 2 bases, and the junction held 11 bases outside the gene matches. CDR1 is MDHEN, CDR2 SYDVKM, per germline. CDR3 coding DNA: TGTGCCAGCAGTGACCCCGGGAAGGGGGCCACTAATGAAAAACTGTTTTTT. Encoded protein: CASSDPGKGATNEKLFF.

The rearrangement joins TRBV18 to TRBJ1-5; TRBD1 agrees at 10 bases. Germline V gene lookup returns CDR1 KGHSH and CDR2 LQKENI. The V gene end was trimmed by 3 bases and the J gene end by 5 bases; junction bases not matched to a gene: 10. This CDR3 is built from 17 residues. In nucleotides, the CDR3 is TGTGCCAGCTCACCCTTCAGACAGGGGGCGCGAGATCAGCCCCAGCATTTT. Residues: CASSPFRQGARDQPQHF.

The chain employs TRBV19 and TRBJ1-5; TRBD1 aligns across 8 bases. The V gene's germline CDR1 is LNHDA and CDR2 SQIVND (reference sequence). V dropped 6 bases and J dropped 3; count of bases not matched to a gene: 10. CDR3 size: 16 residues. CDR3: CASSPDRDRINQPQHF. CDR3 nucleotide sequence: TGTGCCAGTAGCCCGGACCGGGACAGGATCAATCAGCCCCAGCATTTT.

This chain links TRBV3-1 (or the pseudogene TRBV3-2) with TRBJ1-1, with 10 bases matching TRBD1. From germline, CDR1 is LGHDT and CDR2 YNNKEL (reference sequence). The CDR3 consists of 16 residues. V lost 5 bases and J lost 1; bases outside the gene matches: 7. The CDR3 coding sequence is TGTGCCAGCAGCGGCCGGGACAGGGGACCGAACACTGAAGCTTTCTTT. This translates into CASSGRDRGPNTEAFF.